This T cell receptor (beta chain) was sequenced in a study of cytomegalovirus exposure and HLA in healthy donors (dated by TCRdb to about 2017). Study-wide context: According to a later analysis, the approximately 120 validation repertoires were produced on the same platform as the 666 repertoires of the first cohort. The study aimed to test whether cataloging public T cell receptors could reveal signatures of past pathogen exposure. Besides the first cohort of 550 to 750 subjects, a separate validation cohort made up of roughly 130 different subjects was used. High-throughput TCR immunosequencing, statistical association of individual TCRs with disease status, and machine learning were combined to predict cytomegalovirus infection status. What the authors observed across the whole study: In a later analysis, TCRs clustered in the first cohort were found to also tend to co-occur in the approximately 120 validation repertoires, with approximately 95% of cluster scores above 0. A later analysis had no HLA typing for the validation cohort, so co-occurrence there was scored across all 110 or so repertoires. A total of fewer than 200 TCR beta chains were listed by the study as associated with cytomegalovirus. Cytomegalovirus status was reported to be diagnosed by the classifier with high specificity and sensitivity in both the original and validation cohorts. While some public TCRs were present in many individuals, most TCR sequences turned up only very rarely across donors. Three of the identified cytomegalovirus-associated TCR beta chains were confirmed in vitro to be specific for cytomegalovirus antigens. According to the authors, the approach could potentially be generalized to other disease states and immunological phenotypes.

In the case of this clone: Its specific antigen is unknown. No base quality values were provided; no much bigger clone lies one nucleotide off.

Library preparation employed the immunoSEQ multiplex PCR assay. On the authors' methods: A statistical classification framework was developed to diagnose cytomegalovirus status using the catalog of TCR beta chain sequences. TCRdb carries this immuneACCESS record with in-frame sequences only. Its versions omit some clonotypes, under half of them owing to an unresolved V gene in the studies checked, with the rest unexplained. That table is the source of V, J and clone size, and D and trimming were worked out from the DNA. A total of 100,000 to 150,000 clones appear in this sample, about 88% of them only once. About 1.5% of the sample rests with the top ten. The germline V gene (reference sequence) provides CDR1 GTSNPN and CDR2 SVGIG. V drops 1 base and J drops 1 base, leaving 10 bases in between. Measured from the cysteine to the phenylalanine, the CDR3 is 14 residues long. This entry keeps only the CDR3 DNA: 42 bases, framed from base 1.

Separate from the roughly 650-subject first cohort, the validation cohort of around 130 subjects was the group to which the donors belonged. The TCR comes from a young man in good health and CMV-seronegative. The chain is assembled from TRBV30 and TRBJ2-5, with a tentative D gene TRBD2 over 6 matching bases. The sample taken for sequencing was PBMCs. The DNA sequence is TGTGCCTGGAGTGGGCCTAGCGCCCAAGAGACCCAGTACTTC. It specifies CAWSGPSAQETQYF.